Listed below are T cell receptor beta chains from one sample, sequenced in a study of regulatory T cells in long-lasting Graves disease. In TCRdb, the multiplex PCR reads were re-called with MiXCR into one record per CDR3 protein. Of hundreds of thousands of distinct CDR3 sequences listed, roughly 15% are singletons. This sample comprised peripheral blood mononuclear cells (PBMCs), obtained at new diagnosis, from a patient treated with antithyroid drugs. The receptors originated from a female donor with Graves disease. Both conserved end residues are part of each CDR3. A D gene is named only where the DNA matches it firmly. Part of the rows lack a size; the others show once, few, many or a class for expanded clones.

clone_size j_call v_call d_call cdr3_aa cdr3_nt
- TRBJ2-7 TRBV24-1 TRBD1 CATSDGTGGYEQYF TGTGCCACCAGTGATGGGACAGGGGGCTACGAGCAGTACTTC
many TRBJ2-3 TRBV7-2 - CASTQQATALTDTQYF TGTGCCAGCACACAGCAAGCGACTGCTCTCACAGATACGCAGTATTTT
- TRBJ2-6 TRBV12-3/TRBV12-4 TRBD2 CASTARGGSGANVLTF TGTGCCAGCACCGCCCGGGGGGGCTCTGGGGCCAACGTCCTGACTTTC
- TRBJ2-2 TRBV7-2 TRBD2 CASSYHGTSGKGGTGELFF TGTGCCAGCAGCTACCACGGGACTAGCGGGAAGGGAGGGACCGGGGAGCTGTTTTTT
- TRBJ2-2 TRBV4-1 - CASSQAFIEDGGELFF TGCGCCAGCAGCCAAGCCTTCATCGAGGATGGCGGGGAGCTGTTTTTT
many TRBJ2-4 TRBV11-2 - CASSLDLATAGGYF TGTGCCAGCAGCTTAGATTTGGCTACCGCTGGAGGGTACTTC
- TRBJ2-3 TRBV5-1 TRBD1 CASSLGTGASSTDTQCF TGCGCCAGCAGCTTGGGAACAGGGGCCTCTAGCACAGATACGCAGTGTTTT
once TRBJ2-7 TRBV12-3/TRBV12-4 TRBD1 CASSLAGQGASFEQYF TGTGCCAGCAGTTTAGCGGGACAGGGGGCGTCCTTCGAGCAGTACTTC
many TRBJ2-7 TRBV12-5 TRBD1 CASGLAGTGSYEQYF TGTGCTAGTGGTTTGGCCGGGACAGGGTCCTACGAGCAGTACTTC
once TRBJ2-2 TRBV10-3 TRBD2 CAITTSGSGGDTGELFF TGTGCCATCACGACTAGCGGCTCAGGGGGGGACACCGGGGAGCTGTTTTTT
many TRBJ2-7 TRBV18 - CASSPTRELGQYF TGTGCCAGCTCACCAACCCGCGAATTGGGGCAGTACTTC
few TRBJ2-1 TRBV5-4 - CASSLGPTDNEQFF TGTGCCAGCAGCTTGGGCCCGACAGACAATGAGCAGTTCTTC
- TRBJ1-4 TRBV5-6 - CASSLAGSSEKLFF TGTGCCAGCAGCTTGGCGGGTTCAAGTGAAAAACTGTTTTTT
- TRBJ2-3 TRBV7-9 - CASKLRPGSTDTQYF TGTGCCAGCAAGCTTAGACCTGGAAGCACAGATACGCAGTATTTT
- TRBJ2-2 TRBV19 - CASSMWGRDGELFF TGTGCCAGTAGTATGTGGGGTAGGGACGGGGAGCTGTTTTTT
- TRBJ1-3 TRBV27 - CASSPGGPMYSGNTIYF TGTGCCAGCAGTCCGGGGGGACCGATGTACTCTGGAAACACCATATATTTT
many TRBJ2-1 TRBV3-1 - CASSSRLGKSYNEQFF TGTGCCAGCAGCTCCCGACTAGGAAAGTCCTACAATGAGCAGTTCTTC
many TRBJ2-7 TRBV2 TRBD1 CASRITGGSYEQYF TGTGCCAGCAGGATCACAGGGGGCTCCTACGAGCAGTACTTC
many TRBJ1-4 TRBV6-1 - CASSRDGSSNEKLFF TGTGCCAGCAGTCGGGACGGTTCGTCTAATGAAAAACTGTTTTTT
few TRBJ1-1 TRBV7-6 - CASSAAVYTEAFF TGTGCCAGCAGCGCTGCCGTGTACACTGAAGCTTTCTTT
- TRBJ2-7 TRBV20-1 - CSARVNTAYEQYF TGCAGTGCTAGAGTTAACACAGCCTACGAGCAGTACTTC
many TRBJ2-5 TRBV11-2 - CASSSPRARDQYF TGTGCCAGCAGCAGCCCCCGGGCGAGGGACCAGTACTTC
many TRBJ2-1 TRBV5-1 - CASSLGGTTYNEQFF TGCGCCAGCAGCTTGGGTGGGACCACCTACAATGAGCAGTTCTTC
many TRBJ2-3 TRBV7-2 - CASAPYTGFDTQYF TGTGCCAGCGCACCCTACACGGGGTTCGATACGCAGTATTTT
few TRBJ1-4 TRBV27 - CASSLYRAGGKLFF TGTGCCAGCAGTTTATACCGGGCTGGGGGAAAACTGTTTTTT
many TRBJ2-1 TRBV7-9 TRBD1 CASSYPYRDSHYNEQFF TGTGCCAGCAGCTACCCGTACCGGGACAGCCATTACAATGAGCAGTTCTTC
many TRBJ2-3 TRBV7-7 - CASSEQGGTDTQYF TGTGCCAGCAGCGAACAGGGTGGCACAGATACGCAGTATTTT
- TRBJ2-1 TRBV20-1 TRBD2 CSARSLAGGTLYNEQFF TGCAGTGCTAGGTCGCTAGCGGGGGGGACCTTATACAATGAGCAGTTCTTC
- TRBJ2-3 TRBV27 TRBD2 CASSWGLLAGGTDTQYF TGTGCCAGCAGTTGGGGGCTACTAGCGGGAGGAACAGATACGCAGTATTTT
many TRBJ1-1 TRBV9 - CASSGNRDGTEAFF TGTGCCAGCAGCGGAAACAGGGATGGCACTGAAGCTTTCTTT
- TRBJ2-5 TRBV19 - CASSIRETQYF TGTGCCAGTAGTATCCGGGAGACCCAGTACTTC
many TRBJ1-5 TRBV20-1 - CSASRRGYSNQPQHF TGCAGTGCTAGCCGCAGGGGTTATAGCAATCAGCCCCAGCATTTT
many TRBJ2-3 TRBV12-3/TRBV12-4 - CASSYGGSTDTQYF TGTGCCAGCAGCTATGGAGGGAGCACAGATACGCAGTATTTT
many TRBJ1-1 TRBV30 TRBD1 CAWSHQGTGDTEAFF TGTGCCTGGAGCCACCAAGGGACAGGGGACACTGAAGCTTTCTTT
- TRBJ1-1 TRBV12-3/TRBV12-4 TRBD1 CASTQTGGSNTEAFF TGTGCCAGCACCCAAACAGGGGGCTCGAACACTGAAGCTTTCTTT
- TRBJ2-1 TRBV2 TRBD2 CASTALAGNEQFF TGTGCCAGCACCGCTCTAGCGGGAAATGAGCAGTTCTTC
few TRBJ1-6 TRBV12-3/TRBV12-4 - CASSLTDNSPPHF TGTGCCAGCAGTTTGACAGATAATTCACCCCCCCACTTT
many TRBJ2-7 TRBV15 - CATSRKDYRRGEQYF TGTGCCACCAGCAGAAAGGATTACCGGAGGGGCGAGCAGTACTTC
- TRBJ2-3 TRBV15 - CATSVQTSTDTQYF TGTGCCACCAGCGTTCAGACGAGCACAGATACGCAGTATTTT
many TRBJ1-1 TRBV7-2 - CASSPGPPRREAFF TGTGCCAGCAGCCCGGGACCCCCCCGGAGAGAAGCTTTCTTT
many TRBJ1-4 TRBV7-9 TRBD1 CASSFRPRTGEKLFF TGTGCCAGCAGCTTTAGGCCCCGGACAGGTGAAAAACTGTTTTTT
many TRBJ2-7 TRBV4-1 TRBD2 CASSQRRASGTYEQYF TGCGCCAGCAGCCAAAGACGGGCTAGCGGGACTTACGAGCAGTACTTC
- TRBJ2-1 TRBV7-9 - CASSFAGAVGHNEQFF TGTGCCAGCAGCTTCGCCGGCGCGGTTGGACACAATGAGCAGTTCTTC
- TRBJ2-1 TRBV20-1 - CSARDPMGTNEQFF TGCAGTGCTAGAGATCCGATGGGGACCAATGAGCAGTTCTTC
many TRBJ2-5 TRBV12-3/TRBV12-4 TRBD2 CASSRSGVQETQYF TGTGCCAGCAGCCGCAGCGGGGTACAAGAGACCCAGTACTTC
few TRBJ2-5 TRBV7-2 - CASSSQGGQETQYF TGTGCCAGCAGTTCCCAAGGAGGTCAAGAGACCCAGTACTTC
- TRBJ2-2 TRBV29-1 TRBD1 CSVKGTGFTGELFF TGCAGCGTTAAGGGGACAGGGTTTACCGGGGAGCTGTTTTTT
many TRBJ1-4 TRBV11-2 TRBD1 CASRSTGNEKLFF TGTGCCAGCAGATCGACAGGGAATGAAAAACTGTTTTTT
- TRBJ2-2 TRBV4-3 - CASSQDQGGGAGGELFF TGCGCCAGCAGCCAAGATCAGGGAGGGGGCGCGGGCGGGGAGCTGTTTTTT
many TRBJ1-1 TRBV12-3/TRBV12-4 - CASTPIGADTEAFF TGTGCCAGCACGCCGATCGGGGCCGACACTGAAGCTTTCTTT
- TRBJ2-2 TRBV5-1 - CASSFGVANTGELFF TGCGCCAGCAGCTTCGGCGTCGCGAACACCGGGGAGCTGTTTTTT
few TRBJ1-6 TRBV28 - CASHTTGTSPLHF TGTGCCAGCCATACAACCGGGACATCACCCCTCCACTTT
many TRBJ1-1 TRBV7-3 - CASSLSKGTEAFF TGTGCCAGCAGCTTATCCAAGGGCACTGAAGCTTTCTTT
many TRBJ2-3 TRBV13 TRBD2 CASSLGPTPSGATDTQYF TGTGCCAGCAGCTTAGGCCCTACACCTAGCGGAGCCACAGATACGCAGTATTTT
few TRBJ2-3 TRBV12-3/TRBV12-4 - CASSLGGWDTDTQYF TGTGCCAGCAGTTTAGGAGGTTGGGACACAGATACGCAGTATTTT
many TRBJ2-7 TRBV7-8 - CASSREGAGQPYEQYF TGTGCCAGCAGCCGAGAAGGGGCGGGACAGCCCTACGAGCAGTACTTC
many TRBJ1-2 TRBV13 - CASSQQPPDPGNYGYTF TGTGCCAGCAGCCAACAGCCCCCGGACCCAGGGAACTATGGCTACACCTTC
many TRBJ1-3 TRBV6-1 - CASSPRLGIAGNTIYF TGTGCCAGCAGTCCCCGCTTAGGTATCGCCGGAAACACCATATATTTT
- TRBJ2-5 TRBV20-1 TRBD2 CSARGGRAGGGETQYF TGCAGTGCTAGAGGAGGTCGCGCGGGAGGGGGAGAGACCCAGTACTTC